This T cell receptor beta chain was observed in a study of blood T cell repertoires in COVID-19 (TCRdb year 2020). With regard to the full study: Recovered participants in ImmuneRACE Cohort 3 were defined as having two consecutive negative NP/OP PCR tests, clearance from a healthcare professional, or resolution of symptoms. Samples covering the acute and convalescent phases of COVID-19 were provided by collaborators in the United States, Italy and Spain. The material from the prospective study consisted of cDNA or gDNA derived from T cells, B-cell-depleted T cells, or PBMCs. The dataset comprised deeply sampled blood TCRbeta repertoires from subjects exposed to, actively infected with, or recovered from COVID-19. The repertoires were released in a freely available public database meant as a resource for research on the immune response to SARS-CoV-2. The samples were drawn from the first 160 participants of the ongoing ImmuneRACE study and from some 1,300 subjects provided by 6 global collaborators. Nearly every sample came with metadata listing a de-identified subject ID, COVID-19 status, age in years and sex. Where HLA class I and class II types were available, the types were taken from metadata supplied by the sample provider, not from assay-based typing.

Paper-wide results and their limitations: How much clinical and demographic metadata was included differed by source and by participant, and the metadata was provided uncurated.

TCRbeta CDR3 regions were amplified from genomic DNA using the immunoSEQ Assay, a bias-controlled multiplex PCR. The study's own analysis went as follows. The number of nucleated cells in each sample was estimated by amplification of reference gene primers within the assay. To quantify the absolute abundance of each unique TCRbeta CDR3 rearrangement, sequence reads were collapsed and filtered. For each sample, productive Simpson clonality was calculated by taking the square root of Simpson's diversity index across productive rearrangements. TCRdb took over this immuneACCESS table, retaining in-frame rearrangements with V and J assigned. Such tables are incomplete; in checked studies, under half of the missing clones stem from an unresolved V gene, and the remainder is unexplained. That table furnishes V, J and clone size, whereas the DNA furnished D and trimming. The sample yields 350,000 to 450,000 clones; about 90% were counted once. Around 2% of the sample is held by the ten biggest clonotypes.

About this clone: Which antigen it targets is not known. No per-base quality is available; no much larger clone lies one base away.

Here V drops 6 bases and J drops 5 bases, and the junction holds 10 bases not matched to any gene. The germline V gene (reference sequence) gives CDR1 as MNHEY and CDR2 as SMNVEV. The CDR3 measures 15 amino acids from cysteine to phenylalanine. Solely the CDR3 DNA is kept, with 45 bases framed from the first base. In the prospective study, participants were roughly 18 to 90 years old, resided in fewer than 25 geographic areas of the United States, and were enrolled through a virtual design. In the prospective study, cohorts were assigned on the basis of participant-reported clinical history obtained from a screening survey and a study questionnaire. Mobile phlebotomists in the prospective study collected whole blood, serum and a nasopharyngeal or oropharyngeal swab from every participant. Additional blood draws and questionnaires over a 2-month period could optionally be provided by prospective study participants. Blood samples from the prospective study were shipped frozen or at room temperature prior to DNA extraction.

Sample: PBMCs or T cells enriched from blood (not recorded which). The receptor's source is a man aged 35 to 55 in a cohort exposed to, infected with or recovered from COVID-19 (not recorded which). The chain joins TRBV27 to TRBJ1-5, with TRBD1 matching 7 junction bases. The DNA sequence is TGTGCCAGCAGCAAGGGGGCTCCTTGGGATCAGCCCCAGCATTTT. Its protein is CASSKGAPWDQPQHF.